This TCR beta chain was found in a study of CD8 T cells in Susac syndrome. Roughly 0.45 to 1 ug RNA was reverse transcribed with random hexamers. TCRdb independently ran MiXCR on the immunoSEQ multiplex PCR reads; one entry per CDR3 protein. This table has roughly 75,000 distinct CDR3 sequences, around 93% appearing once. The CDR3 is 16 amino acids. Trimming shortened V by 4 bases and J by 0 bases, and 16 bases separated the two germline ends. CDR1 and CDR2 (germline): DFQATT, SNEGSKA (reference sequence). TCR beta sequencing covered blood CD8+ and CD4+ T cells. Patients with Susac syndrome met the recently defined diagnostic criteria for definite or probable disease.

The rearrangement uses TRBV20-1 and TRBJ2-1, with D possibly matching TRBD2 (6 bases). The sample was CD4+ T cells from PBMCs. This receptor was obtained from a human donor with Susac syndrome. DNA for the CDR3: TGCAGTGCTACGCATTACGGGGGTAGCTCCTACAATGAGCAGTTCTTC. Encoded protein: CSATHYGGSSYNEQFF.